This T cell receptor beta chain came from a study of cytomegalovirus exposure and HLA in healthy donors (dated by TCRdb to about 2017). Some background on the complete study: The 500 to 700 repertoires of the first cohort and the roughly 120 validation repertoires were produced on the same platform, according to a later analysis. The study was designed to test whether signatures of past pathogen exposure could be identified by cataloging public T cell receptors. In addition to the first cohort of 650 to 750 subjects, a separate validation cohort of about 120 different subjects was used. To predict cytomegalovirus infection status, the study combined high-throughput TCR immunosequencing, statistical association of individual TCRs with disease status, and machine learning. What the research found in general, with its limitations: In the study, approximately 160 TCR beta chains were listed as associated with cytomegalovirus. In vitro tests confirmed that a few of the cytomegalovirus-associated TCR beta chains recognize cytomegalovirus antigens. All 120 or so repertoires were used to score co-occurrence in the validation cohort in a later analysis, because that analysis had no HLA typing for the cohort. In a later analysis, TCRs clustered in the first cohort were found to also tend to co-occur in the roughly 110 validation repertoires, with about 93% of cluster scores above 0. Most TCR sequences were seen in very few donors, while some public TCRs were found in many individuals. According to the authors, the approach could potentially be generalized to other disease states and immunological phenotypes. In both the original and validation cohorts, the classifier was reported to diagnose cytomegalovirus status with high specificity and sensitivity.

CDR1 SGHRS and CDR2 YFSETQ are derived from the germline V gene. The V end loses 5 bases and the J end loses 4 bases, and a stretch of 14 bases separates them. From its cysteine to its phenylalanine, the CDR3 spans 14 amino acids. Only the CDR3 DNA stays, 42 bases, in frame from base 1. The method behind the library was the immunoSEQ multiplex PCR assay. As for the original processing: A statistical classification framework was built for diagnosing cytomegalovirus status from the catalog of TCR beta chain sequences. Held by TCRdb, this immuneACCESS table contains in-frame sequences only and omits some clones. Under half of the omission traces to an unresolved V gene where checked; the cause of the rest is unknown. V and J calls and clone size are copied from that table; D and trimming were computed from the DNA. The table for this sample lists about 130,000 clones; approximately 95% of them were counted only once. Of the sample, 1.7% falls within the top ten clones.

Donors formed part of the validation cohort, which comprised over a hundred subjects and was distinct from the first cohort of over 500 subjects. To note about this clone: The target of this receptor is not known. No per-base quality is available; no much larger clone lies one base away.

The chain is assembled from TRBV5-1 and TRBJ2-3; TRBD2 might be the D gene, on 5 matching bases. The clonotype originates from a man in his late teens or twenties in good health and CMV-seronegative. Sequenced sample: PBMCs. The DNA sequence reads TGCGCCAGCAGGAGGCAGACCGGGGCAGATACGCAGTATTTT. It codes for CASRRQTGADTQYF.